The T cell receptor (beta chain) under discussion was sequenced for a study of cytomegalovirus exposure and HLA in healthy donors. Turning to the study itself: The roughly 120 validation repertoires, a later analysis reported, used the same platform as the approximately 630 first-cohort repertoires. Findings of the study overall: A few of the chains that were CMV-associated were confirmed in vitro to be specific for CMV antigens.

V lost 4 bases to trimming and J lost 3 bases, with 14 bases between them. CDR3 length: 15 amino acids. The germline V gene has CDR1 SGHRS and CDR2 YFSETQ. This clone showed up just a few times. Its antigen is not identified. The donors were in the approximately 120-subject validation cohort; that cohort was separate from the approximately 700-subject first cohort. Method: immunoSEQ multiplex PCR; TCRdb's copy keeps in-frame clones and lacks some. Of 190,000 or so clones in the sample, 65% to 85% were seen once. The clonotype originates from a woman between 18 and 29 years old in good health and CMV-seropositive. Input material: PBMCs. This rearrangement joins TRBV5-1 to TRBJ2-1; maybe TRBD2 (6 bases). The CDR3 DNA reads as TGCGCCAGCAGCAGGAACGGGGGATTCTACAATGAGCAGTTCTTC. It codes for CASSRNGGFYNEQFF.